This T cell receptor (beta chain) comes out of a study of blood T cell repertoires in COVID-19. The wider study: PBMCs, B-cell-depleted T cells, or T cells were the source of the cDNA or gDNA that made up the material.

CDR1 LNHDA and CDR2 SQIVND come from the germline V gene (reference sequence). Germline trimming cut 7 bases from V and 6 bases from J; bases unmatched to any gene: 8. This CDR3 region has 13 residues. Only in-frame clones appear in the TCRdb table, and some are missing; sequencing was by immunoSEQ multiplex PCR. The sample has about 55,000 clones, roughly 85% seen once; the top ten hold 5.5% to 7%. The sample taken for sequencing was peripheral blood. The chain recombines TRBV19 with TRBJ1-2; 7 positions agree with TRBD1. This TCR was sampled from a human donor in a cohort sampled during active or convalescent COVID-19. The CDR3 sequence is CASNPTGIDGYTF. Here the CDR3 DNA reads TGTGCCAGTAACCCGACAGGGATCGATGGCTACACCTTC.